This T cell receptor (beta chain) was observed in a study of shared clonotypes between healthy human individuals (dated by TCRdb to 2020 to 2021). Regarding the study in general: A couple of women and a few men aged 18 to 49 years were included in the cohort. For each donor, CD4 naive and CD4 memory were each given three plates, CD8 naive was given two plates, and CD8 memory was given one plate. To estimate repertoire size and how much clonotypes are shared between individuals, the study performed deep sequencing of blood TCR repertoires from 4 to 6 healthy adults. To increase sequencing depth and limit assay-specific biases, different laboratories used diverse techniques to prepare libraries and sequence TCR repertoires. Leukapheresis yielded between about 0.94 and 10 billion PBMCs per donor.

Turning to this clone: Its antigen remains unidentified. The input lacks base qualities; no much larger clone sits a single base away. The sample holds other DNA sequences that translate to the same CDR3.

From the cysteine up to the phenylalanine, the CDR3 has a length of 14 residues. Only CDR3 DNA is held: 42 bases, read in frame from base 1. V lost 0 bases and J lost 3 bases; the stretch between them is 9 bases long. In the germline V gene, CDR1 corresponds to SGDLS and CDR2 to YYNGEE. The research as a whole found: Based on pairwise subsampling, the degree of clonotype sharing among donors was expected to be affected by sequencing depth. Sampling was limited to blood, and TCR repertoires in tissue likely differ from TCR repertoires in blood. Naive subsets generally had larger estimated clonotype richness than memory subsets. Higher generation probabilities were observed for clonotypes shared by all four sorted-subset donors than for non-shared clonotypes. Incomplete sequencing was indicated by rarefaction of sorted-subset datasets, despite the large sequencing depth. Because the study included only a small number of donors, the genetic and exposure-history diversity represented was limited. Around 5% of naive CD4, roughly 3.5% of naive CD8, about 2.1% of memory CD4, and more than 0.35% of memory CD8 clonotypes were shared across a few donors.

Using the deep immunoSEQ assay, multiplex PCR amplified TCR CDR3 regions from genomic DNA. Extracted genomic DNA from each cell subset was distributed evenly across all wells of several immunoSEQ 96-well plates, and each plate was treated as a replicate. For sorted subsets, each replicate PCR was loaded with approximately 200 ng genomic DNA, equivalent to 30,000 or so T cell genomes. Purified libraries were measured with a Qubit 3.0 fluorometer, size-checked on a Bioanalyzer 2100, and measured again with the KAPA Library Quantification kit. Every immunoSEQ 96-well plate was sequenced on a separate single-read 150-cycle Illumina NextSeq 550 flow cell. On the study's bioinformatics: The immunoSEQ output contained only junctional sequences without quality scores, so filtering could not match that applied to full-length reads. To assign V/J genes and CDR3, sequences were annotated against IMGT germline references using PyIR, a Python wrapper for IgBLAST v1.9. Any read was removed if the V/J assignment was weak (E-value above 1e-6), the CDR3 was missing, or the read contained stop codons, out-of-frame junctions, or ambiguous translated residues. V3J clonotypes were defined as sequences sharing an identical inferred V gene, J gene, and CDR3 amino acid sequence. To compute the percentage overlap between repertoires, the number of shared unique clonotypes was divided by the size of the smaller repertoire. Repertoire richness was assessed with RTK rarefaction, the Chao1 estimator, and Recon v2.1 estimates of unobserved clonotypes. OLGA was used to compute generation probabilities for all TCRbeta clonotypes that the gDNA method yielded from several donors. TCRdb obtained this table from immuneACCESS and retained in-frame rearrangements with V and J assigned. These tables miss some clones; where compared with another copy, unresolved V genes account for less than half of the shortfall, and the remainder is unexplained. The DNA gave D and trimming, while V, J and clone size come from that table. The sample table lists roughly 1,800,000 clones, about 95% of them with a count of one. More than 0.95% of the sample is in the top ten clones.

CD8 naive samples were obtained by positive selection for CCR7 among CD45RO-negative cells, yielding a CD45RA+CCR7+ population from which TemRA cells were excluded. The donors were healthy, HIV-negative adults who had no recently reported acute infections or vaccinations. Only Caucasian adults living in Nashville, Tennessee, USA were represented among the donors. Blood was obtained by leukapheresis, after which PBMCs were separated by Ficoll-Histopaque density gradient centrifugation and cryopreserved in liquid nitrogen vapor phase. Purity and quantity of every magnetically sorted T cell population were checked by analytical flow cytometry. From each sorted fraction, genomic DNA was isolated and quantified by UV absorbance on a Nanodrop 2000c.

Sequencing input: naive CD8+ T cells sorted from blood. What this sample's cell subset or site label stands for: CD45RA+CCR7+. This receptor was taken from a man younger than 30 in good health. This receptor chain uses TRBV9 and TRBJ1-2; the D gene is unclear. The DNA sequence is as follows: TGTGCCAGCAGCGTAGGAGGAAGTGACTATGGCTACACCTTC. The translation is CASSVGGSDYGYTF.